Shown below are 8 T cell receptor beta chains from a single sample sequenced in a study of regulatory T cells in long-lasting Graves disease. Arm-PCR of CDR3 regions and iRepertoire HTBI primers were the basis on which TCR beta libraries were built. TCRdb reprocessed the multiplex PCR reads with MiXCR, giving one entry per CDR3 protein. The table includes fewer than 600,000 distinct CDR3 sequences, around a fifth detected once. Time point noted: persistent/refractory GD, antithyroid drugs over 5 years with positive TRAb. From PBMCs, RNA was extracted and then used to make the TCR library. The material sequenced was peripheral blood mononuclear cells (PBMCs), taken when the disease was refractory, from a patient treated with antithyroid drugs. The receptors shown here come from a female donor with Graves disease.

CDR3 loop: CASSRVPGQGLAGANVLTF. The CDR3 DNA is TGTGCCAGCAGCCGCGTCCCGGGACAGGGGTTAGCTGGGGCCAACGTCCTGACTTTC. The chain recombines TRBV7-2 with TRBJ2-6; 10 bases are shared with TRBD1. Trimming removed 5 bases from V and 2 bases from J; junction bases left unmatched: 12. This CDR3 comprises 19 residues. Germline assignment: CDR1 SGHTA and CDR2 FQGNSA. The full variable domain, with the rest looked up from reference TRBV7-2 and TRBJ2-6, is GAGVSQSPSNKVTEKGKDVELRCDPISGHTALYWYRQSLGQGLEFLIYFQGNSAPDKSGLPSDRFSAERTGGSVSTLTIQRTQQEDSAVYLCASSRVPGQGLAGANVLTFGAGSRLTVL.

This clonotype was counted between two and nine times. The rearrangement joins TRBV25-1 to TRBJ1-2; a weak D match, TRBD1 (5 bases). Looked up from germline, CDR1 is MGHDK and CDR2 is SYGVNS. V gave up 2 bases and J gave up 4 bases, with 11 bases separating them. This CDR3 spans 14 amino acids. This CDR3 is CASSEIGGAYGYTF. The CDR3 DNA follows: TGTGCCAGCAGTGAAATAGGAGGGGCCTATGGCTACACCTTC.

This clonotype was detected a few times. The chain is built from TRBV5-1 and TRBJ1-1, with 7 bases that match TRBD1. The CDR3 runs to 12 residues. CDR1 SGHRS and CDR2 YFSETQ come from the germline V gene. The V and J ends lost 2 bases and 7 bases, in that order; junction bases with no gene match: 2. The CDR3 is CASSFRGDEAFF. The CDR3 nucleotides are TGCGCCAGCAGCTTCAGGGGGGATGAAGCTTTCTTT.

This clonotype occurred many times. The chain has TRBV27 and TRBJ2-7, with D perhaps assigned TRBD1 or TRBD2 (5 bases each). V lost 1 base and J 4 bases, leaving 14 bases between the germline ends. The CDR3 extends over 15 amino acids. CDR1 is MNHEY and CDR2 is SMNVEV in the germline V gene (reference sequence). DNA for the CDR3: TGTGCCAGCAGTTTATTCCAGGGAGTATCGTACGAGCAGTACTTC. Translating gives CASSLFQGVSYEQYF.

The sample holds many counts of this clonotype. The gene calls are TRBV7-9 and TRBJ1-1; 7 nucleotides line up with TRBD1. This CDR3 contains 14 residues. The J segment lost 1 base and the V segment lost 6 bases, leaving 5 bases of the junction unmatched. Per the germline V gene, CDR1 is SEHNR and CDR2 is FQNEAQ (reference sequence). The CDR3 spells CASSLGQENTEAFF. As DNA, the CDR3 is TGTGCCAGCAGTCTTGGACAGGAGAACACTGAAGCTTTCTTT.

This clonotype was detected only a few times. As DNA, the CDR3 is TGTGCCAGCAGCTTGGATATCGGGGAGCTGTTTTTT. Its protein product is CASSLDIGELFF. The chain carries TRBV5-5 and TRBJ2-2; D unclear. The length of the CDR3 is 12 residues. Germline CDR1 SGHKS, CDR2 YYEKEE (reference sequence). V gave up 0 bases and J gave up 7 bases, with 4 bases separating them.

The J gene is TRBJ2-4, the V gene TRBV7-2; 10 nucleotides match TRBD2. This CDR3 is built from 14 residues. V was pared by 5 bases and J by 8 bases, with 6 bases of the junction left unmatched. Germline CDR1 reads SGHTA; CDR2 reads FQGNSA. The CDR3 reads CASSPLAGGDIQYF. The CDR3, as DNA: TGTGCCAGCAGCCCGTTAGCGGGGGGAGACATTCAGTACTTC.

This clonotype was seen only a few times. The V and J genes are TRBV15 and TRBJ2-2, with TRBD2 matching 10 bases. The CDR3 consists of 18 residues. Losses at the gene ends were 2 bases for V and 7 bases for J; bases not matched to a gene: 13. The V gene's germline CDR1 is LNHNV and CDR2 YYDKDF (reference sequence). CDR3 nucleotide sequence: TGTGCCACCAGCAGATCCCGCGGAGCGGGAGGGCCACACGGGGAGCTGTTTTTT. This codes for CATSRSRGAGGPHGELFF.